The 18 T cell receptor beta chains listed next were all sequenced from one sample in a study of T cells in Graves' hyperthyroidism and ophthalmopathy. Regions amplified from RNA transcripts were the TCR beta CDR3 regions. HTBI primers were the set used in a first-round RT-PCR of the TCR CDR3. TCRdb analysed the multiplex PCR reads with MiXCR anew, one entry per CDR3 protein. This table has about 420,000 distinct CDR3 sequences, approximately 14% appearing once. The material sequenced was blood. The source is a young woman with Graves' hyperthyroidism.

This clonotype has a count of ten or more. The chain uses TRBV3-1 and TRBJ2-7, with D perhaps matching TRBD1 or TRBD2 (5 bases each). Germline V CDR1 and CDR2: LGHDT, YNNKEL (reference sequence). This CDR3 region has 14 residues. V was shortened by 1 base and J by 6 bases, with 13 bases between the two germline ends. CDR3 DNA: TGTGCCAGCAGCCAAGTACTAACGAGGGGCGAGCAGTACTTC. Protein: CASSQVLTRGEQYF.

At least ten counts were recorded for this clonotype. This sequence joins TRBV6-1 and TRBJ1-1; the match to TRBD1 covers 7 bases. The J segment lost 3 bases and the V segment lost 4 bases, leaving 14 bases of the junction unmatched. There are 17 residues in the CDR3. Germline CDR1 and CDR2: MNHNS and SASEGT. The CDR3 nucleotides are TGTGCCAGCAGTGCACCGGGACAGATCCATCAGGACACTGAAGCTTTCTTT. Protein sequence: CASSAPGQIHQDTEAFF.

The CDR3 protein is CASSSIPSGSSYNEQFF. CDR3 DNA: TGTGCCAGCAGCTCAATTCCTAGCGGGAGCTCCTACAATGAGCAGTTCTTC. V usage is TRBV7-9 and J usage is TRBJ2-1; TRBD2 matches at 10 bases. Germline CDR1 and CDR2: SEHNR and FQNEAQ (reference sequence). CDR3 length equals 17 residues. The V gene end was trimmed by 4 bases and the J gene end by 0 bases; junction bases not matched to a gene: 6.

The rearrangement joins TRBV6-2 or TRBV6-3 to TRBJ1-5; D possibly corresponds to TRBD1 (6 bases). Germline values: CDR1 MNHEY, CDR2 SVGEGT. CDR3 length: 17 residues. The V end was cut by 10 bases, the J end by 0 bases, with 22 bases between. The DNA of the CDR3 is TGTGCCAACAGCCACTGGGGGCCTACCTTTAGCAATCAGCCCCAGCATTTT. Translation: CANSHWGPTFSNQPQHF.

This clonotype was recorded at least ten times. The chain couples TRBV3-1 to TRBJ2-4, with TRBD2 as a possible D gene (7 bases). Trimming took 4 bases from V and 9 from J, leaving 22 bases between them. The CDR3 has 16 amino acids. CDR1 is LGHDT and CDR2 is YNNKEL in the germline V gene (reference sequence). The DNA for the CDR3 is TGTGCCAGCAGCCCCGCATGGGGGGGGGGCCTAGGCATTCAGTACTTC. Amino acids: CASSPAWGGGLGIQYF.

This clonotype was recorded at least ten times. The genes are TRBV3-1 and TRBJ2-2; D uncertain. The CDR3 loop spans 14 amino acids. Germline loops: CDR1 LGHDT, CDR2 YNNKEL (reference sequence). V was clipped by 0 bases and J by 7 bases, with 9 bases between them. The DNA for the CDR3 is TGTGCCAGCAGCCAAGAAGCTCCCGGCGGGGAGCTGTTTTTT. Amino acids: CASSQEAPGGELFF.

This clonotype appeared many times. The V gene is TRBV2, the J gene TRBJ2-1; D may be TRBD1 (5 bases). This CDR3 is built from 15 residues. The germline gives CDR1 SNHLY, CDR2 FYNNEI. The V end lost 5 bases, the J end lost 5 bases, and 16 bases lay between the germline ends. The CDR3 reads CASSQGQGPNNEQFF. CDR3 nucleotides: TGTGCCAGCAGTCAAGGGCAGGGCCCCAACAATGAGCAGTTCTTC.

This clonotype occurred many times. The chain couples TRBV2 to TRBJ1-5, with D uncertain. The CDR3 totals 17 residues. Germline values: CDR1 SNHLY, CDR2 FYNNEI. Trimming took off 3 bases at V and 1 base at J, with 16 bases between the two ends. The CDR3 region has the DNA TGTGCCAGCAGTGAGGGCCCGTCAACCCCGAGCAATCAGCCCCAGCATTTT. As protein: CASSEGPSTPSNQPQHF. Full variable domain (rest looked up from reference TRBV2 and TRBJ1-5): EPEVTQTPSHQVTQMGQEVILRCVPISNHLYFYWYRQILGQKVEFLVSFYNNEISEKSEIFDDQFSVERPDGSNFTLKIRSTKLEDSAMYFCASSEGPSTPSNQPQHFGDGTRLSIL.

This rearrangement joins TRBV2 to TRBJ2-5, with 11 bases lining up with TRBD2. Germline-derived CDR1 and CDR2 are SNHLY and FYNNEI. The trim removed 6 bases at V and 4 bases at J, leaving 7 bases unmatched. This CDR3 has 15 residues. CDR3 residues: CASSPMTSGAETQYF. The DNA for the CDR3 is TGTGCCAGCAGCCCCATGACTAGCGGGGCAGAGACCCAGTACTTC.

This clonotype was seen ten or more times. This chain connects TRBV16 to TRBJ1-1, with no clear D. V was pared by 1 base and J by 8 bases, with 5 bases between. The CDR3 runs to 11 residues. The germline V gene has CDR1 KGHSY and CDR2 FQNENV. Here the CDR3 reads CASSQWAEAFF. CDR3 sequence (DNA): TGTGCCAGCAGCCAATGGGCCGAAGCTTTCTTT.

V usage is TRBV6-5 and J usage is TRBJ2-7, with TRBD2 identical over 12 bases. CDR1 MNHEY and CDR2 SVGAGI come from the germline V gene. The CDR3 has 17 residues. Trimming at V came to 4 bases and at J to 3 bases, leaving 10 bases not matched to a gene. The CDR3 loop reads CASSSLAGGTDYYEQYF. The DNA for the CDR3 is TGTGCCAGCAGTTCGCTAGCGGGAGGGACTGATTACTACGAGCAGTACTTC.

This clonotype occurred many times. V and J are TRBV18 and TRBJ2-7; D unclear. V was clipped by 3 bases and J by 2 bases, with 5 bases between them. In germline, CDR1 is KGHSH, CDR2 LQKENI. The CDR3 is made up of 12 amino acids. The CDR3 DNA follows: TGTGCCAGCTCACCCGACCCCTACGAGCAGTACTTC. Amino acids: CASSPDPYEQYF. Combining the CDR3 with reference TRBV18 and TRBJ2-7 gives the whole variable domain NAGVMQNPRHLVRRRGQEARLRCSPMKGHSHVYWYRQLPEEGLKFMVYLQKENIIDESGMPKERFSAEFPKEGPSILRIQQVVRGDSAAYFCASSPDPYEQYFGPGTRLTVT.

This clonotype was seen ten or more times. This rearrangement joins TRBV14 to TRBJ2-1; tentatively, D is TRBD1 (5 bases). The CDR3 has 16 amino acids. V was trimmed by 4 bases and J by 0 bases, leaving 13 bases between them. Germline V lookup: CDR1 SGHDN, CDR2 FVKESK. The DNA for the CDR3 is TGTGCCAGCAGCCCATGGGCAGGGTCCTCCTACAATGAGCAGTTCTTC. Translation: CASSPWAGSSYNEQFF.

The sample holds many counts of this clonotype. This rearrangement joins TRBV5-4 to TRBJ2-1; 7 positions agree with TRBD2. Germline V gives CDR1 SGHNT, CDR2 YYREEE (reference sequence). This CDR3 region has 13 residues. The ends lost 4 bases at V and 14 bases at J; junction bases unmatched: 12. CDR3 sequence reads: CASSHWGEGLEFF. CDR3 nucleotide sequence: TGTGCCAGCAGCCATTGGGGGGAGGGCCTAGAGTTCTTC.

This clonotype was detected many times. The chain is built from TRBV6-1 and TRBJ1-2, with D possibly TRBD1 on 6 matching bases. Trimming stripped 8 bases from V and 8 bases from J, with 24 bases between. CDR3 length: 15 residues. Germline CDR1 MNHNS, CDR2 SASEGT. The CDR3 here is CASGRIRGVDAGYTF. In DNA form, the CDR3 reads TGTGCCAGCGGCAGAATCAGGGGCGTCGACGCGGGCTACACCTTC.

This clonotype was counted many times. The chain uses TRBV11-2 and TRBJ2-1; 10 nucleotides match TRBD2. The V and J ends lost 5 bases and 8 bases, in that order; junction bases with no gene match: 12. Germline V gene sequence: CDR1 SGHAT, CDR2 FQNNGV. The length of the CDR3 is 16 residues. For the CDR3, the DNA is TGTGCCAGCAGCCAGAGCGGGAGGGCCCTCCCACATGAGCAGTTCTTC. Translated, it gives CASSQSGRALPHEQFF. The whole variable domain, filled in from reference TRBV11-2 and TRBJ2-1, reads EAGVAQSPRYKIIEKRQSVAFWCNPISGHATLYWYQQILGQGPKLLIQFQNNGVVDDSQLPKDRFSAERLKGVDSTLKIQPAKLEDSAVYLCASSQSGRALPHEQFFGPGTRLTVL.

This clonotype was seen a handful of times. The rearrangement links TRBV12-3 or TRBV12-4 to TRBJ1-4, with D unclear. The length of the CDR3 is 15 residues. With 3 bases removed from V and 3 bases from J, the gap between germline ends came to 11 bases. The CDR3 nucleotides read TGTGCCAGCAGTTTTTTCGCCGCTGCTAATGAAAAACTGTTTTTT. It specifies CASSFFAAANEKLFF.

This clonotype turned up a few times. One end of the junction fails to match germline, which may point to a read error. The rearrangement uses TRBV10-3 and TRBJ1-2; 9 bases line up with TRBD1. The CDR3 loop spans 15 amino acids. The germline gives CDR1 ENHRY, CDR2 SYGVKD. Here the CDR3 DNA reads TGTGCCACCAGTGAGTCACAGGGGGCGACATGGGGCTACACCTTC. Amino acid sequence: CATSESQGATWGYTF.